The 5 T cell receptor beta chains in this list originate from one sample, sequenced in a study of shared clonotypes between healthy human individuals. Sequencing used immunoSEQ multiplex PCR; TCRdb keeps in-frame clones, though not all of them. Here the sample spans approximately 2.4 million clones, nearly 97% being singletons. Material: naive CD4+ T cells sorted from blood. Subset specified: CD45RA+ positively selected. The receptors were sampled from a man between 18 and 35 years old in good health.

The chain recombines TRBV9 with TRBJ2-1; TRBD2 aligns across 9 bases. CDR3 length equals 16 residues. With 3 bases clipped from V and 2 bases from J, the junction kept 6 bases outside the gene matches. The germline V gene encodes CDR1 SGDLS and CDR2 YYNGEE. CDR3 in amino acids: CASSGYSGRTYNEQFF. The CDR3 nucleotides are TGTGCCAGCAGCGGATATAGCGGGAGAACCTACAATGAGCAGTTCTTC.

Details on this clone: The same CDR3 also results from other DNA sequences found in this sample. V is TRBV6-6 and J is TRBJ1-2; 9 nucleotides align to TRBD1. The junction had 2 bases not matched to a gene; V was cut back by 4 bases and J by 5 bases. The V gene's germline CDR1 is MNHNY and CDR2 SVGAGI (reference sequence). This CDR3 is built from 13 residues. The CDR3 is CASSLDRGYGYTF. The DNA of the CDR3 is TGTGCCAGCAGTTTAGACAGGGGGTATGGCTACACCTTC.

The V and J genes are TRBV2 and TRBJ1-2, with a weak D call TRBD1 (5 bases). Trimming pared 1 base from V and 4 bases from J, leaving 10 bases between. This CDR3 comprises 14 residues. Per the germline V gene, CDR1 is SNHLY and CDR2 is FYNNEI. For the CDR3, the DNA is TGTGCCAGCAGTGAAGTTGTGGGGGGCTATGGCTACACCTTC. It encodes CASSEVVGGYGYTF.

CDR3 region: CASSLGGFQPQHF. The DNA of the CDR3 is TGTGCCAGCAGTTTAGGGGGGTTTCAGCCCCAGCATTTT. The V gene is TRBV28, the J gene TRBJ1-5; D might be TRBD1 (5 bases). Germline-derived CDR1 and CDR2 are MDHEN and SYDVKM. CDR3 length: 13 residues. V lost 2 bases, J lost 6 bases, and 8 bases lay in between.

The rearrangement joins TRBV5-1 to TRBJ1-1; 9 bases are a match to TRBD1. This CDR3 comprises 14 residues. Germline-derived CDR1 and CDR2 are SGHRS and YFSETQ. V was pared by 2 bases and J by 4 bases, with 3 bases of the junction left unmatched. The CDR3 is CASSLQGAFTEAFF. CDR3 nucleotides: TGCGCCAGCAGCTTACAGGGGGCGTTCACTGAAGCTTTCTTT.